The 5 T cell receptor beta chains reported below all come from one sample, sequenced in a study of T cell responses to AZD1222 COVID-19 vaccine. Here immunoSEQ multiplex PCR was the method, and the copy in TCRdb shows in-frame clones only, minus some. The data hold under 55,000 clones, with 84% observed a single time. Specimen: peripheral blood, collected on day 0 of AZD1222 vaccination. The receptors here all came from an adult in good health.

This clone showed up just once. This chain connects TRBV7-2 to TRBJ2-7, with D possibly TRBD1 on 5 matching bases. Trimming stripped 5 bases from V and 4 bases from J, with 12 bases between. Germline CDR1 is SGHTA and CDR2 is FQGNSA. The CDR3 is made up of 13 amino acids. CDR3 in amino acids: CASSHGHSYEQYF. CDR3 in DNA: TGTGCCAGCAGCCACGGACATTCTTACGAGCAGTACTTC.

J is TRBJ1-6 and V is TRBV7-9, with D possibly matching TRBD1 (5 bases). V lost 8 bases and J 9 bases, leaving 11 bases between the germline ends. Germline V lookup: CDR1 SEHNR, CDR2 FQNEAQ (reference sequence). The CDR3 has 12 residues. The CDR3 nucleotides are TGTGCCAGCTGGGAGGGGACTTCACCCCTCCACTTT. It yields the protein CASWEGTSPLHF.

V is TRBV5-1 and J is TRBJ1-3; 7 nucleotides line up with TRBD1. The CDR3 runs to 15 residues. Trimming took 0 bases from V and 6 from J; bases not matched to a gene: 6. Germline values: CDR1 SGHRS, CDR2 YFSETQ. For the CDR3, the DNA is TGCGCCAGCAGCTTGGCACAGGGGATGGAAAACACCATATATTTT. The encoded protein is CASSLAQGMENTIYF.

The chain is built from TRBV7-2 and TRBJ2-7; 8 bases fit TRBD2. The junction had 13 bases not matched to a gene; V was cut back by 2 bases and J by 7 bases. Germline V gives CDR1 SGHTA, CDR2 FQGNSA. The CDR3 loop spans 16 amino acids. CDR3 loop: CASSLFPQRELREQYF. The CDR3 DNA reads as TGTGCCAGCAGCTTATTTCCCCAGCGGGAGCTAAGGGAGCAGTACTTC.

The rearrangement uses TRBV14 and TRBJ2-1, with D possibly TRBD2 on 6 matching bases. Trimming cost V 0 bases and J 4 bases, with 13 bases left between them. Germline assignment: CDR1 SGHDN and CDR2 FVKESK. The CDR3 has 16 amino acids. CDR3 amino acids: CASSQELGGVYNEQFF. The CDR3, as DNA: TGTGCCAGCAGCCAAGAACTAGGAGGGGTATACAATGAGCAGTTCTTC. Full variable domain (rest looked up from reference TRBV14 and TRBJ2-1): EAGVTQFPSHSVIEKGQTVTLRCDPISGHDNLYWYRRVMGKEIKFLLHFVKESKQDESGMPNNRFLAERTGGTYSTLKVQPAELEDSGVYFCASSQELGGVYNEQFFGPGTRLTVL.